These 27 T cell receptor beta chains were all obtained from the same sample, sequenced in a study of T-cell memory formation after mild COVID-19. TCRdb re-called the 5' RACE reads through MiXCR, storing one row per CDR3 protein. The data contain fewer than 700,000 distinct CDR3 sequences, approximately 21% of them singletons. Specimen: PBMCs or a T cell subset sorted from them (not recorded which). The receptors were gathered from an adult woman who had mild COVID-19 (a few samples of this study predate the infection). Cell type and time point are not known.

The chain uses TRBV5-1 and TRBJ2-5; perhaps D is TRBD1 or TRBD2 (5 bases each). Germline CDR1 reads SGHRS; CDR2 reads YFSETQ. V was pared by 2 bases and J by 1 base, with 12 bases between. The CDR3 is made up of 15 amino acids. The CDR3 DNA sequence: TGCGCCAGCAGCTTCCGGGACCACCTCCAAGAGACCCAGTACTTC. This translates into CASSFRDHLQETQYF.

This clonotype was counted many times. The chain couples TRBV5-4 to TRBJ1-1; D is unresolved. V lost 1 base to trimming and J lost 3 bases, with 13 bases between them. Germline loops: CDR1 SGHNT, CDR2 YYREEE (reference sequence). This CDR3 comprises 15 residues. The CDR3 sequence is CASSLKYSPDTEAFF. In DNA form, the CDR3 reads TGTGCCAGCAGCTTGAAATATTCTCCTGACACTGAAGCTTTCTTT.

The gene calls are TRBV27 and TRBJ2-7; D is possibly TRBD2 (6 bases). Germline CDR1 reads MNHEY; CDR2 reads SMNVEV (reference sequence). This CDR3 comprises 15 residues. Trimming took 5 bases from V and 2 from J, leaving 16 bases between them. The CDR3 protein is CASSLNRRGPYEQYF. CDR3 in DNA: TGTGCCAGCAGTCTAAATAGGCGGGGCCCCTACGAGCAGTACTTC.

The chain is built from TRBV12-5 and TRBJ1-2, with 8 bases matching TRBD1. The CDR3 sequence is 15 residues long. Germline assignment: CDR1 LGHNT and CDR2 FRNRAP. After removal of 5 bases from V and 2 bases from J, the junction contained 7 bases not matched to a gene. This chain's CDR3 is CASGNAHRGNYGYTF. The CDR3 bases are TGTGCTAGTGGTAACGCCCACAGGGGGAACTATGGCTACACCTTC. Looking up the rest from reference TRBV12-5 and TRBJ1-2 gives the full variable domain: DARVTQTPRHKVTEMGQEVTMRCQPILGHNTVFWYRQTMMQGLELLAYFRNRAPLDDSGMPKDRFSAEMPDATLATLKIQPSEPRDSAVYFCASGNAHRGNYGYTFGSGTRLTVV.

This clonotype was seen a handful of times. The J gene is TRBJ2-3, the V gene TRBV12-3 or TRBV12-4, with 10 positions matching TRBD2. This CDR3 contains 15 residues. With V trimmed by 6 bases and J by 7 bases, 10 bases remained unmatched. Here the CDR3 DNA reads TGTGCCAGCAGAAAGCGGGGGGGCACGCCAAATACGCAGTATTTT. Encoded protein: CASRKRGGTPNTQYF.

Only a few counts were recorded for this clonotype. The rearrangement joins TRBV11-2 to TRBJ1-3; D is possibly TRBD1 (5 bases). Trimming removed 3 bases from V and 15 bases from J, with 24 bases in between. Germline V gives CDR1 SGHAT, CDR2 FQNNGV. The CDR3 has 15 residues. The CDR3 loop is CASSLDWGPAPSKYF. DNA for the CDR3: TGTGCCAGCAGCTTGGACTGGGGCCCCGCACCGTCTAAATATTTT. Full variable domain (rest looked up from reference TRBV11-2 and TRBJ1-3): EAGVAQSPRYKIIEKRQSVAFWCNPISGHATLYWYQQILGQGPKLLIQFQNNGVVDDSQLPKDRFSAERLKGVDSTLKIQPAKLEDSAVYLCASSLDWGPAPSKYFGEGSWLTVV.

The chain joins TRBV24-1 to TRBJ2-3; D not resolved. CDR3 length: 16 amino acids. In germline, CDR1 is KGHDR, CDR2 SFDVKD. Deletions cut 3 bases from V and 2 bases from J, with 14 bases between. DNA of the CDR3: TGTGCCACCAGTGATACCCGACACATGCACACAGATACGCAGTATTTT. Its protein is CATSDTRHMHTDTQYF.

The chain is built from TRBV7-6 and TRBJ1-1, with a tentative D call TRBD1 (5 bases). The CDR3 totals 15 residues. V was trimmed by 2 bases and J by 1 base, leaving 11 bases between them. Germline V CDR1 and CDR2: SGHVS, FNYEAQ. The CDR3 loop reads CASSLRGNRNTEAFF. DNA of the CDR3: TGTGCCAGCAGCTTAAGGGGCAATCGGAACACTGAAGCTTTCTTT.

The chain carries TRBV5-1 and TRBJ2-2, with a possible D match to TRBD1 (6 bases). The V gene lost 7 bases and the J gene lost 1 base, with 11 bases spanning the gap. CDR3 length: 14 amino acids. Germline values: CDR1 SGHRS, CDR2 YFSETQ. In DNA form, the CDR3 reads TGCGCCAGCCGAGAACAGGGGAACACCGGGGAGCTGTTTTTT. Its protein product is CASREQGNTGELFF.

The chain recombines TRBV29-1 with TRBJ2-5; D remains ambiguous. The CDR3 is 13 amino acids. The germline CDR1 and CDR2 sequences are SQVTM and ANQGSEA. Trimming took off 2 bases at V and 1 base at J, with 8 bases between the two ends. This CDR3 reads CSVEPGPQETQYF. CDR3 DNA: TGCAGCGTTGAACCCGGACCCCAAGAGACCCAGTACTTC.

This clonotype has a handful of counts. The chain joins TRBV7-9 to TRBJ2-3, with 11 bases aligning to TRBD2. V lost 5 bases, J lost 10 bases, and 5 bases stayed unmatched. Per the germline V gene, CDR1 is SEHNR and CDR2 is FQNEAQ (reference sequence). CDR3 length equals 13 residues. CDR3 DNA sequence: TGTGCCAGCAGCCCCGGGACTAGCGGTTCGCAGTATTTT. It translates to CASSPGTSGSQYF.

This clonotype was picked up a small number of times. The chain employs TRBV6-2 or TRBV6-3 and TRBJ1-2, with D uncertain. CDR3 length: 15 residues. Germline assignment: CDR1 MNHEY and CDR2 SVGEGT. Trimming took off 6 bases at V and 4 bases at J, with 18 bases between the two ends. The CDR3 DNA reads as TGTGCCAGCAGCCGAACGAAACAGAGCACCTATGGCTACACCTTC. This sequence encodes CASSRTKQSTYGYTF.

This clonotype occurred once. DNA for the CDR3: TGTGCCAGCAGCTGGTCCGGGGAGCTGTTTTTT. Its protein is CASSWSGELFF. V gene TRBV12-3 or TRBV12-4 combines with J gene TRBJ2-2; unclear D gene. This CDR3 has 11 residues. V was cut by 6 bases and J by 6 bases, with 5 bases left in between.

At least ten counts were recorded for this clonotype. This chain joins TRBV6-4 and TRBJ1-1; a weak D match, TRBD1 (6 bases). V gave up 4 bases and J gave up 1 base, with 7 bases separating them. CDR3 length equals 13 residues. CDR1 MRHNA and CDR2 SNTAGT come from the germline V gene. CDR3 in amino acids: CASSATGNTEAFF. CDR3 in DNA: TGTGCCAGCAGTGCGACAGGGAACACTGAAGCTTTCTTT.

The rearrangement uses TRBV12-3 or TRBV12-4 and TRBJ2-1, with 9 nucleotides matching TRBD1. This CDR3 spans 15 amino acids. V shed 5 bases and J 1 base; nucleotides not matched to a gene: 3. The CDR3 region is CASSIGTGSYNEQFF. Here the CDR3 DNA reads TGTGCCAGCAGTATCGGGACAGGGTCCTACAATGAGCAGTTCTTC.

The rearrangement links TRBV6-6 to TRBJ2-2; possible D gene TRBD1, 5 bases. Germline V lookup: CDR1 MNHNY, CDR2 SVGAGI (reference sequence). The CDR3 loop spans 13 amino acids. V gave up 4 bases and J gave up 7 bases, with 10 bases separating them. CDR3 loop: CASSSQGIGELFF. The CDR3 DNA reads TGTGCCAGCAGTTCGCAGGGAATCGGGGAGCTGTTTTTT.

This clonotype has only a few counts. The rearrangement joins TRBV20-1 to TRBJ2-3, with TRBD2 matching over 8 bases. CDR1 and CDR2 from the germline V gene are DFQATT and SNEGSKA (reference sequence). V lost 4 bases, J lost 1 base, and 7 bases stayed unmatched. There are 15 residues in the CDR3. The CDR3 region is CSANSGSRGTDTQYF. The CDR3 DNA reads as TGCAGTGCTAACAGCGGGAGCCGTGGCACAGATACGCAGTATTTT.

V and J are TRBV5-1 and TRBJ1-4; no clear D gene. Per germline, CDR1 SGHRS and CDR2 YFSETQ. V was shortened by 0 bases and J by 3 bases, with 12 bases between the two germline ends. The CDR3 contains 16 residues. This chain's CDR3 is CASSLGTGSPNEKLFF. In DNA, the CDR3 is TGCGCCAGCAGCTTGGGTACGGGGTCGCCTAATGAAAAACTGTTTTTT.

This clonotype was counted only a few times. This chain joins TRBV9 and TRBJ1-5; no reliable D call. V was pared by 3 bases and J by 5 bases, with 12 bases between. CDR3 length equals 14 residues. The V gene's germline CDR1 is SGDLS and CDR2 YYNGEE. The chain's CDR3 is CASSERSSDQPQHF. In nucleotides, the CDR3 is TGTGCCAGCAGCGAGCGGAGCAGTGATCAGCCCCAGCATTTT.

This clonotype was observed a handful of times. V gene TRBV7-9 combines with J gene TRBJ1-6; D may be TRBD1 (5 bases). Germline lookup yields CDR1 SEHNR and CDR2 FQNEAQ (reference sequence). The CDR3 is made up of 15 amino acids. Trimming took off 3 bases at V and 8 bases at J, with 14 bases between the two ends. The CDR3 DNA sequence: TGTGCCAGCAGCTTGGTCTGGGGGTCGGATTCACCCCTCCACTTT. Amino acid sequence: CASSLVWGSDSPLHF.

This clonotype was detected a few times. The DNA of the CDR3 is TGTGCCTGGAGCCAGGGCCCGGGAGAAGCTTTCTTT. It encodes CAWSQGPGEAFF. The chain joins TRBV30 to TRBJ1-1; tentatively, D is TRBD1 (5 bases). V was cut by 3 bases and J by 8 bases, with 13 bases left in between. CDR3 length equals 12 residues. CDR1 and CDR2 from the germline V gene are GTSNPN and SVGIG (reference sequence).

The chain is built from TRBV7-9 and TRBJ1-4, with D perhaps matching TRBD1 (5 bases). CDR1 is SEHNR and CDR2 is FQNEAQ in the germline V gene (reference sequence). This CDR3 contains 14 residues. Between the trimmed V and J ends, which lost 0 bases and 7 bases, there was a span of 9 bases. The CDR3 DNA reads TGTGCCAGCAGCTTAGCTCAGACAGCTGAAAAACTGTTTTTT. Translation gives CASSLAQTAEKLFF.

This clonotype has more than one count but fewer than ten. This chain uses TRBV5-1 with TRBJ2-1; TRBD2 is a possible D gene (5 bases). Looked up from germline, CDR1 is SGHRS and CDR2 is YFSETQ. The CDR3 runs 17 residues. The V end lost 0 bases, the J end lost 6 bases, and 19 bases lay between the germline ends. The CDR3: CASSLANLAGVSNEQFF. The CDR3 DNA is TGCGCCAGCAGCTTGGCGAACCTAGCTGGGGTTAGCAATGAGCAGTTCTTC.

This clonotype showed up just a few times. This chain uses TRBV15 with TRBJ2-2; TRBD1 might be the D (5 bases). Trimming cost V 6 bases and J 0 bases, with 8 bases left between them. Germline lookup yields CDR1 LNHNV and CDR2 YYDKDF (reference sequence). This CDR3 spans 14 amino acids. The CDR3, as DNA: TGTGCCACCAGAGGGGATCCGAACACCGGGGAGCTGTTTTTT. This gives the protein CATRGDPNTGELFF.

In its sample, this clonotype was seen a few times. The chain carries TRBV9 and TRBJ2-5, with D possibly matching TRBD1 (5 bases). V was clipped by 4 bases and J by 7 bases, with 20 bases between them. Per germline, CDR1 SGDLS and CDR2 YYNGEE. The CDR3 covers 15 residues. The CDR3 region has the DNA TGTGCCAGCAGCCTACGACAGTCCCGTTATGGGACCCAGTACTTC. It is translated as CASSLRQSRYGTQYF.

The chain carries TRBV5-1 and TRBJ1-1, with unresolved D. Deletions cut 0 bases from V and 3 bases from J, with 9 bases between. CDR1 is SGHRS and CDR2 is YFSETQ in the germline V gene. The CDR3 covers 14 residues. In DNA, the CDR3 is TGCGCCAGCAGCTTGGCCGGATTCTACACTGAAGCTTTCTTT. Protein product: CASSLAGFYTEAFF.

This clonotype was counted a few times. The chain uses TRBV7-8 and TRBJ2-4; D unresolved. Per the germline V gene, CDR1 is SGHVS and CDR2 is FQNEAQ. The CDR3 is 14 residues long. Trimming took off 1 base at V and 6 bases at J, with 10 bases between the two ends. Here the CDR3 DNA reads TGTGCCAGCAGCTTAGGGGGTGACGTAAACATTCAGTACTTC. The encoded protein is CASSLGGDVNIQYF. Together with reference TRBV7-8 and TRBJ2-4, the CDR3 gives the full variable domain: GAGVSQSPRYKVAKRGQDVALRCDPISGHVSLFWYQQALGQGPEFLTYFQNEAQLDKSGLPSDRFFAERPEGSVSTLKIQRTQQEDSAVYLCASSLGGDVNIQYFGAGTRLSVL.